The rows below give T cell receptor beta chains drawn from one sample of a study of T cell responses to AZD1222 COVID-19 vaccine. Measured with immunoSEQ multiplex PCR; TCRdb has only the in-frame clones, and not every one. The sample includes 200,000 to 250,000 clones, roughly 94% of them seen just once. The source material was peripheral blood, sampled 28 days after the second dose of the MenACWY control vaccine. The origin of the receptors is an adult who received the MenACWY meningococcal vaccine as a control. The CDR3 runs from the conserved cysteine through the conserved F or W. Each record gives: CDR3 DNA, CDR3 protein, D gene, V gene, J gene, clone size. A D gene is named only where the DNA matches it firmly. For some rows the clone size is stated as once, few or many, or as a class when expanded; others skip it.

CDR3nt: TGTGCCAGCAGCTTAGGCCCTAAGTACTTC
CDR3aa: CASSLGPKYF
d_gene: -
v_gene: TRBV7-6
j_gene: TRBJ2-7
abundance: -

CDR3nt: TGTGCCAGCAGCAGGGCGGGACTAGCGGGGCCAAGCAGCTCCTACAATGAGCAGTTCTTC
CDR3aa: CASSRAGLAGPSSSYNEQFF
d_gene: TRBD2
v_gene: TRBV28
j_gene: TRBJ2-1
abundance: -

CDR3nt: TGCGCCAGCAGCTTGAAGGCCGGGGAGCTGTTTTTT
CDR3aa: CASSLKAGELFF
d_gene: -
v_gene: TRBV5-1
j_gene: TRBJ2-2
abundance: -

CDR3nt: TGTGCCAGCAGTTTGATACCAACTAACTATGGCTACACCTTC
CDR3aa: CASSLIPTNYGYTF
d_gene: -
v_gene: TRBV28
j_gene: TRBJ1-2
abundance: -

CDR3nt: TGTGCCAGCAGCTTCACCGGGACAGGGAAAGGCTATGGCTACACCTTC
CDR3aa: CASSFTGTGKGYGYTF
d_gene: TRBD1
v_gene: TRBV27
j_gene: TRBJ1-2
abundance: -

CDR3nt: TGTGCCAGCAGCTCAACGGGACTCCTCGCCGGGGAGCTGTTTTTT
CDR3aa: CASSSTGLLAGELFF
d_gene: -
v_gene: TRBV7-3
j_gene: TRBJ2-2
abundance: -

CDR3nt: TGTGCCAGCAGCTTAGAGTCTCGGGACAGGCACAATCAGCCCCAGCATTTT
CDR3aa: CASSLESRDRHNQPQHF
d_gene: TRBD1
v_gene: TRBV11-3
j_gene: TRBJ1-5
abundance: -

CDR3nt: TGTGCCAGCAGCCTCCTTACAGTCCAAGATACGCAGTATTTT
CDR3aa: CASSLLTVQDTQYF
d_gene: -
v_gene: TRBV7-6
j_gene: TRBJ2-3
abundance: -

CDR3nt: TGTGCCAGCAGCTTAGGACTCCCCGGCAGGGGTCTCGGTGCAGATACGCAGTATTTT
CDR3aa: CASSLGLPGRGLGADTQYF
d_gene: -
v_gene: TRBV7-9
j_gene: TRBJ2-3
abundance: -

CDR3nt: TGCGCCAGCGGACGGACACAGAACACCGGGGAGCTGTTTTTT
CDR3aa: CASGRTQNTGELFF
d_gene: -
v_gene: TRBV5-1
j_gene: TRBJ2-2
abundance: -

CDR3nt: TGTGCCAGCAGCGTGGGACATCTCTACAATGAGCAGTTCTTC
CDR3aa: CASSVGHLYNEQFF
d_gene: -
v_gene: TRBV9
j_gene: TRBJ2-1
abundance: -

CDR3nt: TGTGCCAGCAGCAACCTGCTAGCACCTCCGAACAATGAGCAGTTCTTC
CDR3aa: CASSNLLAPPNNEQFF
d_gene: -
v_gene: TRBV21-1
j_gene: TRBJ2-1
abundance: once

CDR3nt: TGTGCCATCGGTGGACTAGCGGGAGGGGTCCAAGAGACCCAGTACTTC
CDR3aa: CAIGGLAGGVQETQYF
d_gene: TRBD2
v_gene: TRBV10-3
j_gene: TRBJ2-5
abundance: -

CDR3nt: TGTGCCAGCAGTATCTCTCTCGGGGCCTCCTACGAGCAGTACTTC
CDR3aa: CASSISLGASYEQYF
d_gene: -
v_gene: TRBV6-5
j_gene: TRBJ2-7
abundance: -

CDR3nt: TGTGCCAGCAGTTTGGTTGGACGGGACGAGCAGTACTTC
CDR3aa: CASSLVGRDEQYF
d_gene: -
v_gene: TRBV12-3/TRBV12-4
j_gene: TRBJ2-7
abundance: -

CDR3nt: TGCAGCGTTGCAGCGGGGGGGAGCACAGATACGCAGTATTTT
CDR3aa: CSVAAGGSTDTQYF
d_gene: TRBD2
v_gene: TRBV29-1
j_gene: TRBJ2-3
abundance: -

CDR3nt: TGTGCCAGCAGCCAAGACGTCCCCAGGTGGATAGGGGGCTACACCTTC
CDR3aa: CASSQDVPRWIGGYTF
d_gene: -
v_gene: TRBV3-1/TRBV3-2
j_gene: TRBJ1-2
abundance: -

CDR3nt: TGTGCCATCAGTAGGGCTGGGGAGCTGTTTTTT
CDR3aa: CAISRAGELFF
d_gene: -
v_gene: TRBV10-3
j_gene: TRBJ2-2
abundance: -

CDR3nt: TGTGCCAGCAGGGGCGGACAGGGTTCATCTAACTATGGCTACACCTTC
CDR3aa: CASRGGQGSSNYGYTF
d_gene: TRBD1
v_gene: TRBV28
j_gene: TRBJ1-2
abundance: -

CDR3nt: TGTGCCAGTAGTATAGATCCTTCGACAGGGTATGGCTACACCTTC
CDR3aa: CASSIDPSTGYGYTF
d_gene: TRBD1
v_gene: TRBV19
j_gene: TRBJ1-2
abundance: -

CDR3nt: TGTGCCGGGGAAGAGCGGGAGTCCTACAATGAGCAGTTCTTC
CDR3aa: CAGEERESYNEQFF
d_gene: TRBD2
v_gene: TRBV28
j_gene: TRBJ2-1
abundance: -

CDR3nt: TGTGCCAGTAGTATCTATTATAATCAGCCCCAGCATTTT
CDR3aa: CASSIYYNQPQHF
d_gene: -
v_gene: TRBV19
j_gene: TRBJ1-5
abundance: once

CDR3nt: TGTGCCAGCAGTTTTAGCGGGATCACCGGGGAGCTGTTTTTT
CDR3aa: CASSFSGITGELFF
d_gene: TRBD2
v_gene: TRBV11-2
j_gene: TRBJ2-2
abundance: -

CDR3nt: TGTGCCAGCAGTTACTCAAAGAACACCGGGGAGCTGTTTTTT
CDR3aa: CASSYSKNTGELFF
d_gene: -
v_gene: TRBV6-5
j_gene: TRBJ2-2
abundance: once

CDR3nt: TGTGCCAGCAGTGATACAGCGGGGGGATCAGATACGCAGTATTTT
CDR3aa: CASSDTAGGSDTQYF
d_gene: TRBD2
v_gene: TRBV6-4
j_gene: TRBJ2-3
abundance: -

CDR3nt: TGTGCCACCACAGGTTCTTGGGCCACTGAAGCTTTCTTT
CDR3aa: CATTGSWATEAFF
d_gene: -
v_gene: TRBV28
j_gene: TRBJ1-1
abundance: -

CDR3nt: TGTGCCAGTACCAGGAGGGGCGAGGCCAAAAACATTCAGTACTTC
CDR3aa: CASTRRGEAKNIQYF
d_gene: -
v_gene: TRBV19
j_gene: TRBJ2-4
abundance: -

CDR3nt: TGTGCCAGCAGTCCTTCCGGGACTAGCGGGAGAGGGCAGTACTTC
CDR3aa: CASSPSGTSGRGQYF
d_gene: TRBD2
v_gene: TRBV6-5
j_gene: TRBJ2-7
abundance: -

CDR3nt: TGTGCCAGCAGCTTGCAGGGCTACTACAATGAGCAGTTCTTC
CDR3aa: CASSLQGYYNEQFF
d_gene: -
v_gene: TRBV5-8
j_gene: TRBJ2-1
abundance: -

CDR3nt: TGTGCCTGGAGTGAGGGGCAGGGTCCCCAGCATTTT
CDR3aa: CAWSEGQGPQHF
d_gene: -
v_gene: TRBV30
j_gene: TRBJ1-5
abundance: -

CDR3nt: TGTGCCAGTACCTTGGGTGGGGGTTCGAACACCGGGGAGCTGTTTTTT
CDR3aa: CASTLGGGSNTGELFF
d_gene: -
v_gene: TRBV19
j_gene: TRBJ2-2
abundance: -

CDR3nt: TGTGCCAGTAGTTCTACCCAGTGGCCGAGAAATGAGCAGTTCTTC
CDR3aa: CASSSTQWPRNEQFF
d_gene: -
v_gene: TRBV19
j_gene: TRBJ2-1
abundance: -

CDR3nt: TGTGCCAGCAGTTTGGGACAGGGAAAAGGCGAGCAGTACTTC
CDR3aa: CASSLGQGKGEQYF
d_gene: TRBD1
v_gene: TRBV27
j_gene: TRBJ2-7
abundance: -